The present TCR beta chain was sequenced within a study of cytomegalovirus exposure and HLA in healthy donors. Study-wide results and caveats: DRB1 showed the most TCR associations and HLA-C the fewest in a later analysis, as rates varied by HLA locus. Earlier analysis yielded a pattern in which most TCR beta V segments were productive about 87% or about 30% of the time. By a later analysis, the bulk of CMV-associated TCR beta chains appeared HLA-restricted. Researchers left out some V segments, among them TRBV6-2 and TRBV6-3, as indistinguishable.

The CDR3 spans 15 residues. CDR1 and CDR2 (germline): SEHNR, FQNEAQ (reference sequence). V was trimmed by 1 base and J by 3 bases, leaving 12 bases between them. About this clone itself: Its antigen is unknown.

This PCR relied on a set of 60 Vbeta primers and 13 Jbeta primers. Assay used: immunoSEQ multiplex PCR; TCRdb lists only in-frame clones, some missing. The data show 200,000 or so clones, with roughly 80% seen just once and around 5.9% held by the top ten. The chain employs TRBV7-9 and TRBJ1-2; TRBD1 might be the D (6 bases). This clonotype originated in a woman aged 30 to 39 in good health and CMV-seropositive. The sequencing sample was made of PBMCs. The CDR3 DNA sequence: TGTGCCAGCAGCTTAGGTCTGGGGGCACACTATGGCTACACCTTC. Protein: CASSLGLGAHYGYTF.